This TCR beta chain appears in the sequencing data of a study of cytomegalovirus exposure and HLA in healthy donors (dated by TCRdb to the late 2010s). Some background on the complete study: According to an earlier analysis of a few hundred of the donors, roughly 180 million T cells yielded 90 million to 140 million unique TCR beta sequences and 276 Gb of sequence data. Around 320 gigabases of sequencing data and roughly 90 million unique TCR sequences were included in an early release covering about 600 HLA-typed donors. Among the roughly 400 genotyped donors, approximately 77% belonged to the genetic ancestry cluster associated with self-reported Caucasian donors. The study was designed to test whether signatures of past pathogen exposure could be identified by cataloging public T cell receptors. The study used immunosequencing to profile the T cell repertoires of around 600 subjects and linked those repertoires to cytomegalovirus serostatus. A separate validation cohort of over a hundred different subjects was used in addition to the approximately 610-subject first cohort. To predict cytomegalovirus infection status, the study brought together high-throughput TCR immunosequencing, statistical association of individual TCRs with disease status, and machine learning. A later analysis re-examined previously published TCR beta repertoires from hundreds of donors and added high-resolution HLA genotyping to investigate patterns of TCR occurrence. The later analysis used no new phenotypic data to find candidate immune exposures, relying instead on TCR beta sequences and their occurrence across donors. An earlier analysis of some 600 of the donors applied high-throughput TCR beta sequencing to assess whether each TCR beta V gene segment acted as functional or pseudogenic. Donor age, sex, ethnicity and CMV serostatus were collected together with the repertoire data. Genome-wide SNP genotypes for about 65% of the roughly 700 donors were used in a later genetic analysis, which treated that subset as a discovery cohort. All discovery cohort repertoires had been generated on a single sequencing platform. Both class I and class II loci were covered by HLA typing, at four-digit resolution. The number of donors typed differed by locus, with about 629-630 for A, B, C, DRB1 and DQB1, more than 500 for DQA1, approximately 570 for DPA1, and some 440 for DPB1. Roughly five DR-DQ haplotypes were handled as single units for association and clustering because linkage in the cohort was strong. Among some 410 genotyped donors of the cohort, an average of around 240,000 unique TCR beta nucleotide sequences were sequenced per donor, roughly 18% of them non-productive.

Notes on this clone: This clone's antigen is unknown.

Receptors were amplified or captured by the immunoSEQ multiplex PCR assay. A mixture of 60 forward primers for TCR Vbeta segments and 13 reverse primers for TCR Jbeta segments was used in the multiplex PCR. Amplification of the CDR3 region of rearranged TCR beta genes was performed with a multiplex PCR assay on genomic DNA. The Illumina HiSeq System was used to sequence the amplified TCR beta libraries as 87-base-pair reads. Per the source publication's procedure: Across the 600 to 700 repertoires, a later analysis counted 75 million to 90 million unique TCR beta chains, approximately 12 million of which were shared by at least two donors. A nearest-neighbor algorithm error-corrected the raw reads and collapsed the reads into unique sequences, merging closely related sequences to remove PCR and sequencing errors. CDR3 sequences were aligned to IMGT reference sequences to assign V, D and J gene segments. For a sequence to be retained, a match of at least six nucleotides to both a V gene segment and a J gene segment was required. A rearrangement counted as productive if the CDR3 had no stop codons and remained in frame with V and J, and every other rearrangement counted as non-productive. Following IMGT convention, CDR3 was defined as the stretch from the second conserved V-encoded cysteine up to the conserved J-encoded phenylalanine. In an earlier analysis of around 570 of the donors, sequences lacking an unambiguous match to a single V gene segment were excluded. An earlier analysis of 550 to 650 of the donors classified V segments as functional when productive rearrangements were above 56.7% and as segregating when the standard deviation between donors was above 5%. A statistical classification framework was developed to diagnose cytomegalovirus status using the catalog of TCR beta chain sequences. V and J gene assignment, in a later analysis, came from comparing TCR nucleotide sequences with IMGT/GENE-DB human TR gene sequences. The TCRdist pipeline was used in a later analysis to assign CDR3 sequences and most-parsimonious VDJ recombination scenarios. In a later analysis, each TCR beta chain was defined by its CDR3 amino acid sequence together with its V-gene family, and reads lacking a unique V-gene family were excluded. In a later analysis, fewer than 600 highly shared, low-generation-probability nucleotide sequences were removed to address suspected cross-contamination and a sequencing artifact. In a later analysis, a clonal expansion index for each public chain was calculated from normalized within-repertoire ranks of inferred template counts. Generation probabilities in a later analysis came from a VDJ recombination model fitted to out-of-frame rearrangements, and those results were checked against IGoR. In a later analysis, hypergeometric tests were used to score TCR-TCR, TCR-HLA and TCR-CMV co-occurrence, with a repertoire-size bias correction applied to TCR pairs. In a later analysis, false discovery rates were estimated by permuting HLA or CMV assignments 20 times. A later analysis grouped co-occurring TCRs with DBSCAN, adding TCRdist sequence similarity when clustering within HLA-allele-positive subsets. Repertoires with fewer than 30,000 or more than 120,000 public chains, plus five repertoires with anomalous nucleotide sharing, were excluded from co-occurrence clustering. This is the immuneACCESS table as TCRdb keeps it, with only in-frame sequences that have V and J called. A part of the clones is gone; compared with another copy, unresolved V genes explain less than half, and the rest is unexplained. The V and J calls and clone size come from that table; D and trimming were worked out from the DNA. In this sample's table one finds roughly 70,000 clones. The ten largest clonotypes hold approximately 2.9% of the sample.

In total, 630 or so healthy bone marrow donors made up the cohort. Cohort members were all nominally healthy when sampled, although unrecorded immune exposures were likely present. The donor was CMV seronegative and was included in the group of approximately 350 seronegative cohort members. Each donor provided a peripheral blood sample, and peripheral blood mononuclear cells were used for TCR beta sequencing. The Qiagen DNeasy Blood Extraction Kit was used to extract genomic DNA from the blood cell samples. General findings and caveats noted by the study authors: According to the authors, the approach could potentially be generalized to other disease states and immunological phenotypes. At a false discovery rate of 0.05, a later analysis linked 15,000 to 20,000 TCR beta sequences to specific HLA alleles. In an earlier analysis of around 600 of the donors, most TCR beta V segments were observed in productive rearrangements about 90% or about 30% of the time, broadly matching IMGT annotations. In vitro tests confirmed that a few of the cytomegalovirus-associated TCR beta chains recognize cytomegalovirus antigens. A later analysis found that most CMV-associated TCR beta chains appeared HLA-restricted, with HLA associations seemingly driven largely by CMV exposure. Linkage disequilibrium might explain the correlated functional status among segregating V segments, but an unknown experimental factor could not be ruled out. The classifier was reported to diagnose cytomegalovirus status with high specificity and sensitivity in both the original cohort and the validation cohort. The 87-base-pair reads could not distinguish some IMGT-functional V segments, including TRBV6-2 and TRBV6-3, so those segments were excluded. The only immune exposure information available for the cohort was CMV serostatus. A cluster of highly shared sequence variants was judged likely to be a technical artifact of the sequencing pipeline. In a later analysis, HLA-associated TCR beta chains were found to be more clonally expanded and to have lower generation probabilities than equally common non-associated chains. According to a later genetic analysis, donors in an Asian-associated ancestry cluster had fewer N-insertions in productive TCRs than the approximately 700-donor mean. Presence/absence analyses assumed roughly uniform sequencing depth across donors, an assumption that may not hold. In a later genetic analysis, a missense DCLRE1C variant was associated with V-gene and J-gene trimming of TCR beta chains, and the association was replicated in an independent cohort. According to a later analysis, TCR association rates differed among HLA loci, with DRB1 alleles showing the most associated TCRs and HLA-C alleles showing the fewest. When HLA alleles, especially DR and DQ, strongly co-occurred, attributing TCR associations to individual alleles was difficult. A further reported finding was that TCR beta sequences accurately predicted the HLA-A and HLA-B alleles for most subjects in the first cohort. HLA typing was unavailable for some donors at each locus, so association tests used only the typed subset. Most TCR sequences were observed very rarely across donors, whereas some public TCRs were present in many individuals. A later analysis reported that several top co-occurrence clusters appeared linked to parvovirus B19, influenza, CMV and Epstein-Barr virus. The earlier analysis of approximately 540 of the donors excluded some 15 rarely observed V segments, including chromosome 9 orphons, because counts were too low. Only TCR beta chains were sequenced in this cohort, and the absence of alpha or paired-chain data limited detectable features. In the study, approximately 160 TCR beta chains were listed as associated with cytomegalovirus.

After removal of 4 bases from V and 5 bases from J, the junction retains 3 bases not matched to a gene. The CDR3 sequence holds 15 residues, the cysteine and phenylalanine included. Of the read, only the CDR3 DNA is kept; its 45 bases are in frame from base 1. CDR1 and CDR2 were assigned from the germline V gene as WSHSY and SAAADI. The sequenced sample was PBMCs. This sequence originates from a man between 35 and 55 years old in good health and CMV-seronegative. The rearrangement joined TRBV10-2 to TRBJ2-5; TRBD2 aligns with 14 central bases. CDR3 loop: CASSGWTSGGETQYF. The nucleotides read TGCGCCAGCAGTGGGTGGACTAGCGGGGGGGAGACCCAGTACTTC.